These 7 T cell receptor beta chains originate from one sample sequenced in a study of blood T cell repertoires in COVID-19. Measured with immunoSEQ multiplex PCR; TCRdb has only the in-frame clones, and not every one. The table has 200,000 to 300,000 clones, more than 85% seen once. The sequenced sample was peripheral blood. The receptor set was obtained from a woman in her 70s with active or convalescent COVID-19.

This clone was seen just once. The genes are TRBV10-3 and TRBJ2-3; maybe TRBD2 (5 bases). Germline V gives CDR1 ENHRY, CDR2 SYGVKD. V was trimmed by 0 bases and J by 14 bases, leaving 12 bases between them. The CDR3 length is 12 residues. The CDR3 is CAISESRVFWYF. CDR3 sequence (DNA): TGTGCCATCAGTGAGTCGAGGGTATTTTGGTATTTT.

The V and J genes are TRBV9 and TRBJ2-3; TRBD2 matches at 11 bases. V dropped 4 bases and J dropped 5; count of bases not matched to a gene: 9. Germline CDR1 and CDR2: SGDLS and YYNGEE. The length of the CDR3 is 16 residues. The CDR3 DNA follows: TGTGCCAGCAGCAGATATAGCGGGGGGGCCATAGATACGCAGTATTTT. Amino acid sequence: CASSRYSGGAIDTQYF.

The V call is TRBV6-1, the J call TRBJ1-5; D is uncertain. The CDR3 runs to 15 residues. Germline V gives CDR1 MNHNS, CDR2 SASEGT. Trimming took 1 base from V and 1 from J, leaving 8 bases between them. CDR3 DNA: TGTGCCAGCAGTGAAGTCCCGGGAAGCAATCAGCCCCAGCATTTT. Translation gives CASSEVPGSNQPQHF.

The chain recombines TRBV7-2 with TRBJ2-1; 7 positions match TRBD1. The CDR3 consists of 13 residues. Germline trimming cut 5 bases from V and 6 bases from J; bases unmatched to any gene: 4. Per the germline V gene, CDR1 is SGHTA and CDR2 is FQGNSA. Here the CDR3 DNA reads TGTGCCAGCAGCCAACAGGGGCGCAATGAGCAGTTCTTC. The encoded protein is CASSQQGRNEQFF.

V is TRBV13 and J is TRBJ2-1; TRBD1 might be the D (5 bases). Germline loops: CDR1 PRHDT, CDR2 FYEKMQ (reference sequence). V lost 7 bases, J lost 8 bases, and 27 bases lay in between. There are 17 residues in the CDR3. The CDR3 region is CASNIIAPPGREDEQFF. The CDR3 DNA reads TGTGCCAGCAACATTATAGCCCCCCCCGGCAGGGAAGATGAGCAGTTCTTC.

V is TRBV6-5 and J is TRBJ2-7, with a weak D call TRBD1 (5 bases). Trimming stripped 2 bases from V and 1 base from J, with 12 bases between. This CDR3 is built from 15 residues. From germline, CDR1 is MNHEY and CDR2 SVGAGI. CDR3 residues: CASSYGFGASYEQYF. DNA for the CDR3: TGTGCCAGCAGTTACGGGTTTGGGGCATCCTACGAGCAGTACTTC.

The genes are TRBV7-8 and TRBJ1-1, with D perhaps matching TRBD1 (6 bases). V lost 5 bases and J lost 6, with 13 bases in between. The CDR3 runs to 13 residues. Per germline, CDR1 SGHVS and CDR2 FQNEAQ. The CDR3 loop is CASSRRGGPEAFF. CDR3 sequence (DNA): TGTGCCAGCAGCCGACGGGGGGGCCCTGAAGCTTTCTTT.